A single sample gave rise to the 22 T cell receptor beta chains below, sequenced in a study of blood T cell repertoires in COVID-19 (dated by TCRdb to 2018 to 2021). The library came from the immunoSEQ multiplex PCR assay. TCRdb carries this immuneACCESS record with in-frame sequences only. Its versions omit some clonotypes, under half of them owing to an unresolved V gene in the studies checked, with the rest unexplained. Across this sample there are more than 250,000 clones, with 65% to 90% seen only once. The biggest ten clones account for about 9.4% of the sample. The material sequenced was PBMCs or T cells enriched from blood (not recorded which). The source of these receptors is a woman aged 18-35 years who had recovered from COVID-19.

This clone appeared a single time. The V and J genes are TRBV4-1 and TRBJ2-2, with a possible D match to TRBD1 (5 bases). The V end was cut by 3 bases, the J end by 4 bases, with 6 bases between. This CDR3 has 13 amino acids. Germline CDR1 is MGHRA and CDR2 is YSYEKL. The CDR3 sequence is CASSQGRTGELFF. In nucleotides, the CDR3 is TGCGCCAGCAGCCAGGGGCGCACCGGGGAGCTGTTTTTT.

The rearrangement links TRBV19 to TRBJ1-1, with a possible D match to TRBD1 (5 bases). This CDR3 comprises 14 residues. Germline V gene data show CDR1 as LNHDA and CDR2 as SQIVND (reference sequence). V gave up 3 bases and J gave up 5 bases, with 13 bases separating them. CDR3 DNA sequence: TGTGCCAGTAGTATGAACGGGGGGAGAACTGAAGCTTTCTTT. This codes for CASSMNGGRTEAFF.

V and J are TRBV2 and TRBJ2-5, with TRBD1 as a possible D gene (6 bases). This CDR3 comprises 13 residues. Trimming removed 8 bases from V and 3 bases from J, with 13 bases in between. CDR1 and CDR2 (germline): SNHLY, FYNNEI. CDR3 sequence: CASAQGRKETQYF. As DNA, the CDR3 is TGTGCCAGCGCCCAGGGGCGAAAAGAGACCCAGTACTTC.

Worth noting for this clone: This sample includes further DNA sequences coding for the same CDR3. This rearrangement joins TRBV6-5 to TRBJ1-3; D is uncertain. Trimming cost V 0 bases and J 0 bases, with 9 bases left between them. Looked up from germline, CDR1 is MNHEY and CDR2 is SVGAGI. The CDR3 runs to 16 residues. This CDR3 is CASSYSGRNSGNTIYF. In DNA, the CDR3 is TGTGCCAGCAGTTACTCAGGCAGGAACTCTGGAAACACCATATATTTT.

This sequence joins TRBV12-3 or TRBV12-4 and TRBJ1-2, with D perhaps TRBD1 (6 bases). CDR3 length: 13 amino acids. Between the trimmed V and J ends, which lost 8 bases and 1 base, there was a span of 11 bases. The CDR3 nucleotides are TGTGCCAGCGGCCACAGGGTTAACTATGGCTACACCTTC. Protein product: CASGHRVNYGYTF.

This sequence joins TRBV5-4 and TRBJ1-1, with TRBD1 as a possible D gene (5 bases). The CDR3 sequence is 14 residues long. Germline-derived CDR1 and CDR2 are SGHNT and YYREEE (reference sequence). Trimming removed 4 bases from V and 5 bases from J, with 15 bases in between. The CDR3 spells CASSRGGQRTEAFF. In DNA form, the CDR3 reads TGTGCCAGCAGCCGGGGAGGACAAAGGACTGAAGCTTTCTTT. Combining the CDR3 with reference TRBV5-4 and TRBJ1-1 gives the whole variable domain ETGVTQSPTHLIKTRGQQVTLRCSSQSGHNTVSWYQQALGQGPQFIFQYYREEENGRGNFPPRFSGLQFPNYSSELNVNALELDDSALYLCASSRGGQRTEAFFGQGTRLTVV.

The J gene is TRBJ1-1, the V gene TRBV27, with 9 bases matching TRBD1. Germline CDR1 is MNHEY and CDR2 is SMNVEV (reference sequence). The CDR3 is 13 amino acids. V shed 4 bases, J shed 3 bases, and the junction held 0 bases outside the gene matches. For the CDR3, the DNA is TGTGCCAGCAGTTACAGGGGGCACACTGAAGCTTTCTTT. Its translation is CASSYRGHTEAFF.

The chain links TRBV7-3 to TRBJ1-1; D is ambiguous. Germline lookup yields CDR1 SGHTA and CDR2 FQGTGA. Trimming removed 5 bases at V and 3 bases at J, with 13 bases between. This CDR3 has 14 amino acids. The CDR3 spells CASSPMSLDTEAFF. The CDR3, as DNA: TGTGCCAGCAGCCCCATGAGCCTGGACACTGAAGCTTTCTTT.

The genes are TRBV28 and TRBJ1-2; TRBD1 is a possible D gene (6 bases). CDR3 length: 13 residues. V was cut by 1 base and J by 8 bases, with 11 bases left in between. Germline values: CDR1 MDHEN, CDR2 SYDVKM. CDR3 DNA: TGTGCCAGCAGTTTATCGGGGGGGCCAGGCTACACCTTC. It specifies CASSLSGGPGYTF.

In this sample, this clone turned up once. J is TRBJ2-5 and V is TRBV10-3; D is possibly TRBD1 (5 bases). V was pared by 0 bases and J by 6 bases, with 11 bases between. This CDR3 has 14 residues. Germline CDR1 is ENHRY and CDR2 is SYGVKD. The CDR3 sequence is CAISESSQGQTQYF. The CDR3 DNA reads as TGTGCCATCAGTGAGTCTTCCCAGGGTCAGACCCAGTACTTC.

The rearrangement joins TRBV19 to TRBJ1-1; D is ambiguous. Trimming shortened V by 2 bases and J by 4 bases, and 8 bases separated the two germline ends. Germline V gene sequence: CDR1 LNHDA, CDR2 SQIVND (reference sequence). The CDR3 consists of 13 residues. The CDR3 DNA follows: TGTGCCAGTAGTATAAATTTGCGCACTGAAGCTTTCTTT. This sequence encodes CASSINLRTEAFF.

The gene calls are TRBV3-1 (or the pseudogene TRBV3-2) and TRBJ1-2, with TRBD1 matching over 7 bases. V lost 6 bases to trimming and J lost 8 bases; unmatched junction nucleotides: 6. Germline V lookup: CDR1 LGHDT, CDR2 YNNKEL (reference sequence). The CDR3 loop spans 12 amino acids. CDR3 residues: CASSQQGSGYTF. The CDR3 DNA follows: TGTGCCAGCAGTCAACAGGGGAGCGGCTACACCTTC.

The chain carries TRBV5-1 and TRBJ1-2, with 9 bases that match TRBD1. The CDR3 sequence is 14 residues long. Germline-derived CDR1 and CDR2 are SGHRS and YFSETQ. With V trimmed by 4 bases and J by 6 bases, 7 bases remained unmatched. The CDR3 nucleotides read TGCGCCAGCAGCGGGGGGACAGGGATGAATGGCTACACCTTC. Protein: CASSGGTGMNGYTF.

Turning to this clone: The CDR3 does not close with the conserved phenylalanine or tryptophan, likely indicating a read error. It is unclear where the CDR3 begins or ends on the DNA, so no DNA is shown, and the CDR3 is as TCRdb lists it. The CDR3 reads CASSLLYREA. This chain connects TRBV27 to TRBJ1-1; the D call in the table, TRBD1, was not verified against the DNA. Germline V gene lookup returns CDR1 MNHEY and CDR2 SMNVEV (reference sequence). The CDR3 length is 10 residues, termini included.

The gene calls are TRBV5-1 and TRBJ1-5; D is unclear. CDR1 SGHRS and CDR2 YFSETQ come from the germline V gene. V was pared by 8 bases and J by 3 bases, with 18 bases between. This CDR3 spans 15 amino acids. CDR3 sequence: CARERRIRSNQPQHF. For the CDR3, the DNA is TGCGCCAGAGAGAGGCGTATTCGGTCCAATCAGCCCCAGCATTTT.

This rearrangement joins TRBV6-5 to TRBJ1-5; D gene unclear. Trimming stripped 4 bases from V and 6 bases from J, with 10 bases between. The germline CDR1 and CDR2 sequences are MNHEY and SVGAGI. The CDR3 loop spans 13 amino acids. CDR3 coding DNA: TGTGCCAGCAGTTCGGTCACGGGTCAGCCCCAGCATTTT. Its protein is CASSSVTGQPQHF.

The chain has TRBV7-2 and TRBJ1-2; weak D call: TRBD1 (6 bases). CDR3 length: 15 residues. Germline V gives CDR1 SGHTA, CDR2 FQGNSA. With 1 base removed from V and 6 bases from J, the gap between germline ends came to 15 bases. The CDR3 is CASSLEVTGKDGYTF. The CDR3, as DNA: TGTGCCAGCAGCTTAGAGGTTACAGGGAAGGATGGCTACACCTTC.

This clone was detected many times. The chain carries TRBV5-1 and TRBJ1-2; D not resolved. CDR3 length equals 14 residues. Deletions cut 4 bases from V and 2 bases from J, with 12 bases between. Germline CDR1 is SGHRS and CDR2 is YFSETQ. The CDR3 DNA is TGCGCCAGCAGCCCACAAACCGTCAACTATGGCTACACCTTC. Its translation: CASSPQTVNYGYTF.

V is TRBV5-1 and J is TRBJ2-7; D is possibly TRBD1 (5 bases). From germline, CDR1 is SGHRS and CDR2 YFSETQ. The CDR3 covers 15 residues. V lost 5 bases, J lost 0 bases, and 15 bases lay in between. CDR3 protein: CASRLYSQGSYEQYF. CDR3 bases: TGCGCCAGCAGGCTATATAGCCAGGGCTCCTACGAGCAGTACTTC. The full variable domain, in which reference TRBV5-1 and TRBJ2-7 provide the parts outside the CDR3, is KAGVTQTPRYLIKTRGQQVTLSCSPISGHRSVSWYQQTPGQGLQFLFEYFSETQRNKGNFPGRFSGRQFSNSRSEMNVSTLELGDSALYLCASRLYSQGSYEQYFGPGTRLTVT.

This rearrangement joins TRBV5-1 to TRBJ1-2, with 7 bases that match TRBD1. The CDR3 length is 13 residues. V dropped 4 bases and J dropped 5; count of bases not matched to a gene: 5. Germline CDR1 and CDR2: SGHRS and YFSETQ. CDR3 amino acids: CASSPGGLYGYTF. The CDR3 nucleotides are TGCGCCAGCAGCCCAGGGGGGTTATATGGCTACACCTTC.

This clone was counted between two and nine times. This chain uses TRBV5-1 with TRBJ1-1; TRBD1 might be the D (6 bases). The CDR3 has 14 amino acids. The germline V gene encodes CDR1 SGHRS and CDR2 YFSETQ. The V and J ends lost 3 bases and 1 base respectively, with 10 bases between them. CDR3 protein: CASSSSTGNTEAFF. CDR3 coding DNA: TGCGCCAGCAGCTCCTCGACAGGGAACACTGAAGCTTTCTTT.

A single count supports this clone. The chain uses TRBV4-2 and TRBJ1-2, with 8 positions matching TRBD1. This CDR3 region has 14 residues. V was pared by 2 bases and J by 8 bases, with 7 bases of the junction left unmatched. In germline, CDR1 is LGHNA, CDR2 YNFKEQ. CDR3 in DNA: TGTGCCAGCAGCCAAACGGACAGGGATAGAGGCTACACCTTC. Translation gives CASSQTDRDRGYTF.